Listed here are 14 T cell receptor beta chains from one sample, sequenced in a study of T cell repertoires in ileal Crohn's disease. Generated by immunoSEQ multiplex PCR, the TCRdb table keeps only in-frame clones and is missing some. The sample yields about 11,000 clones, less than 85% seen once. Time point given: neoterminal ileum biopsy at postoperative endoscopy, about 6 months after surgery. Sample: ileal tissue. Source of these receptors: an adult with Crohn's disease.

This clone was detected once. The rearrangement links TRBV19 to TRBJ1-2; TRBD1 matches 7 bases. The germline V gene encodes CDR1 LNHDA and CDR2 SQIVND (reference sequence). Trimming cost V 9 bases and J 7 bases; bases outside gene matches: 5. This CDR3 comprises 11 residues. The CDR3 here is CASATGVGYTF. In DNA form, the CDR3 reads TGTGCCAGCGCAACAGGGGTTGGCTACACCTTC.

In its sample, this clone was seen once. The V gene is TRBV10-3, the J gene TRBJ2-2; TRBD1 aligns across 7 bases. From germline, CDR1 is ENHRY and CDR2 SYGVKD. The V gene end was trimmed by 6 bases and the J gene end by 3 bases; junction bases not matched to a gene: 10. The CDR3 runs to 16 residues. This chain's CDR3 is CAIRTGPASDTGELFF. The CDR3 coding sequence is TGTGCCATCAGGACAGGGCCCGCGTCGGACACCGGGGAGCTGTTTTTT.

The genes are TRBV5-1 and TRBJ2-3; 7 positions agree with TRBD2. CDR1 and CDR2 from the germline V gene are SGHRS and YFSETQ. The J segment lost 1 base and the V segment lost 3 bases, leaving 2 bases of the junction unmatched. The CDR3 totals 14 residues. The CDR3 region is CASSWGGRTDTQYF. The CDR3 DNA reads TGCGCCAGCAGCTGGGGAGGGCGCACAGATACGCAGTATTTT.

The rearrangement joins TRBV5-1 to TRBJ1-2; 11 nucleotides align to TRBD1. The germline gives CDR1 SGHRS, CDR2 YFSETQ. The CDR3 has 15 amino acids. The V segment lost 4 bases and the J segment 6 bases; nucleotides outside the gene matches: 8. The DNA for the CDR3 is TGCGCCAGCAGCCCCCGGGACAGGGGGAACGATGGCTACACCTTC. Its protein product is CASSPRDRGNDGYTF.

This clone has just one count. V gene TRBV4-1 combines with J gene TRBJ1-6; D call uncertain. This CDR3 has 15 residues. In germline, CDR1 is MGHRA, CDR2 YSYEKL. V lost 1 base and J lost 10, with 14 bases in between. The CDR3 reads CASSQGSRGESPLHF. The CDR3 bases are TGCGCCAGCAGCCAAGGATCCCGGGGAGAATCACCCCTCCACTTT.

The V gene is TRBV5-1, the J gene TRBJ2-2; D unresolved. This CDR3 is built from 14 residues. Trimming took 4 bases from V and 6 from J, leaving 13 bases between them. The germline V gene has CDR1 SGHRS and CDR2 YFSETQ. This CDR3 is CASSELASSGELFF. The CDR3 DNA sequence: TGCGCCAGCAGCGAGTTAGCCTCTTCCGGGGAGCTGTTTTTT.

As concerns this clone: It is likely a read error, because the conserved phenylalanine at the end of the CDR3 is missing. The rearrangement joins TRBV4-2 to TRBJ2-7, with D possibly TRBD2 on 7 matching bases. V lost 4 bases and J 5 bases, leaving 15 bases between the germline ends. The CDR3 extends over 14 amino acids. CDR1 and CDR2 from the germline V gene are LGHNA and YNFKEQ. In DNA, the CDR3 is TGTGCCAGCAGCCTGGGGGGGGCAGCAAACGAGCAGTACCTC. It codes for CASSLGGAANEQYL.

This chain links TRBV5-1 with TRBJ2-2, with TRBD1 matching 9 bases. The CDR3 loop spans 16 amino acids. Trimming cost V 2 bases and J 6 bases; bases outside gene matches: 8. The germline V gene encodes CDR1 SGHRS and CDR2 YFSETQ. The CDR3 sequence is CASSFRDRASPGELFF. The CDR3 nucleotides are TGCGCCAGCAGCTTCCGGGACAGGGCCTCCCCCGGGGAGCTGTTTTTT.

The gene calls are TRBV6-5 and TRBJ1-3; no definite D call. The CDR3 length is 15 residues. V shed 0 bases and J shed 2 bases, with 8 bases lying between them. The germline V gene has CDR1 MNHEY and CDR2 SVGAGI. The CDR3, as DNA: TGTGCCAGCAGTTACTCAACTACCCCTGGAAACACCATATATTTT. Translating it yields CASSYSTTPGNTIYF.

The V call is TRBV7-2, the J call TRBJ2-2, with 9 bases aligning to TRBD2. From germline, CDR1 is SGHTA and CDR2 FQGNSA. The CDR3 sequence is 16 residues long. The trim removed 2 bases at V and 1 base at J, leaving 2 bases unmatched. CDR3: CASSLQAGGNTGELFF. The CDR3 DNA is TGTGCCAGCAGCTTACAAGCGGGGGGGAACACCGGGGAGCTGTTTTTT.

This chain links TRBV5-4 with TRBJ1-4, with no clear D. CDR1 and CDR2 (germline): SGHNT, YYREEE (reference sequence). V lost 3 bases to trimming and J lost 3 bases, with 6 bases between them. The CDR3 runs to 13 residues. The chain's CDR3 is CASSWASNEKLFF. CDR3 in DNA: TGTGCCAGCAGCTGGGCCTCTAATGAAAAACTGTTTTTT.

This chain connects TRBV27 to TRBJ2-3, with D possibly TRBD2 on 6 matching bases. This CDR3 is 13 amino acids long. V lost 6 bases and J lost 5, with 12 bases in between. Germline loops: CDR1 MNHEY, CDR2 SMNVEV (reference sequence). The CDR3 loop reads CASSPGGGDTQYF. Here the CDR3 DNA reads TGTGCCAGCAGCCCCGGGGGAGGAGATACGCAGTATTTT.

The chain links TRBV5-1 to TRBJ2-2; TRBD2 matches 8 bases. Germline values: CDR1 SGHRS, CDR2 YFSETQ. This CDR3 has 15 residues. V lost 5 bases and J lost 4; bases outside the gene matches: 7. This CDR3 reads CASSAGGVRTGELFF. CDR3 nucleotides: TGCGCCAGCAGTGCGGGGGGCGTTCGCACCGGGGAGCTGTTTTTT.

The rearrangement joins TRBV19 to TRBJ1-3; D is perhaps TRBD1 (5 bases). Germline V gene lookup returns CDR1 LNHDA and CDR2 SQIVND (reference sequence). The length of the CDR3 is 15 residues. Trimming pared 5 bases from V and 4 bases from J, leaving 15 bases between. As DNA, the CDR3 is TGTGCCAGTAGTGCCCGTTTGGAGGGGGGAAACACCATATATTTT. This gives the protein CASSARLEGGNTIYF. The full variable domain, with the rest looked up from reference TRBV19 and TRBJ1-3, is DGGITQSPKYLFRKEGQNVTLSCEQNLNHDAMYWYRQDPGQGLRLIYYSQIVNDFQKGDIAEGYSVSREKKESFPLTVTSAQKNPTAFYLCASSARLEGGNTIYFGEGSWLTVV.